This T cell receptor (beta chain) stems from a study of immune cell composition in non-small cell lung cancer. Genomic DNA came from frozen unsorted single-cell suspensions. Germline assignment: CDR1 MDHEN and CDR2 SYDVKM. The CDR3 totals 15 residues. Trimming cost V 5 bases and J 0 bases; bases outside gene matches: 4. The repertoire was sequenced with immunoSEQ multiplex PCR; TCRdb's copy has only in-frame clones and lacks some. The table lists roughly 8,300 clones, about 80% of them singletons. The V and J genes are TRBV28 and TRBJ1-5, with 7 bases matching TRBD1. The material sequenced was lung tumor tissue. The receptor's source is a human donor with non-small cell lung cancer. The DNA for the CDR3 is TGTGCCAGCAGTATCGGACAGGCTAGCAATCAGCCCCAGCATTTT. This sequence encodes CASSIGQASNQPQHF.